Detailed here is one T cell receptor (beta chain). It has no known antigen specificity. The sample holds no much larger clone one base away, and base qualities are not on file. The TCR beta CDR3 regions were amplified from the RNA transcripts. The first round of RT-PCR for the TCR CDR3 was performed with the HTBI primer set and the Qiagen OneStep RT-PCR kit. Libraries were constructed in a second round of multiplex PCR, after which size selection and purification were carried out. Libraries were sequenced paired-end with 100 bp reads on an Illumina HiSeq2000. The study's own analysis went as follows. SOAPnuke was used to process the raw data, with reads discarded if the reads contained adapters or uncalled bases, had a mean Phred below 15, or lacked an exact constant-primer or identifier match. COPE v1.2.5 was used to merge the high-quality paired reads, and each unique nucleotide sequence was defined as a clonotype. MiTCR v1.1 was used to align clonotypes to the IMGT TRBV, TRBD and TRBJ reference segments. Analysis was restricted to V-J combinations with a frequency above 0.0001, which covered about 99% of repertoires. The TCS score was defined as F50 (clonal expansion) divided by E x V (chaos), with BLOSUM62-based TCRdist calculated between CDR3 peptides within each V-J. Welch's t-statistics and random forest reduced around 550 V-J features to roughly 13, which were used in a naive Bayes classifier (R e1071). The public reads were reanalyzed by TCRdb: fastp trimming at Q25, MiXCR alignment, in-frame beta chains only. Each CDR3 protein appears once, grouped with its most common genes and DNA. The V and J calls and clone size come from TCRdb's table, not from the authors' own analysis. The sample includes around 690,000 distinct CDR3 sequences, with 17% observed a single time. The ten biggest clones cover less than 20% of the sample.

CDR1 and CDR2, looked up from the germline V gene (reference sequence), are DFQATT and SNEGSKA. The CDR3 runs 16 amino acids, cysteine and phenylalanine included. Here the CDR3 DNA is all that survives: 48 bases in frame from base 1. Clipping removes 0 bases from V and 4 bases from J, with 7 as the unmatched junction base count. The sample originates from a study of T cells in Graves' hyperthyroidism and ophthalmopathy (dated by TCRdb to the late 2010s). Turning to the overall study: Peripheral blood was sampled at the time of initial diagnosis, prior to any treatment. Thyroid tissue and blood T-cell repertoires from more than 5 Graves' hyperthyroidism patients were also compared in the study. A discovery cohort of around 100 patients, roughly 45 with Graves' ophthalmopathy and 55 to 60 with stable Graves' hyperthyroidism, was used to find distinguishing TCR V-J signatures. Prospective prediction of ophthalmopathy was tested in an independent validation cohort of fewer than 20 hyperthyroidism patients and 17 patients who later progressed to ophthalmopathy. The paper describes TCR Vbeta CDR3 sequencing of 130 to 150 peripheral blood samples, made up of 43 ophthalmopathy patients, some 76 hyperthyroidism patients and about 17 progressor patients. Once sampling was done, hyperthyroidism patients were given methimazole at a starting dose of 30 mg daily, whereas ophthalmopathy patients were given high-dose intravenous methylprednisolone. The roughly 91 discovery patients were randomly divided into training and test sets at a 7:3 ratio.

The investigation overall reported the following: Most expanded thyroid clonotypes (frequency above 0.001) were also detected in blood, suggesting blood repertoires may reflect thyroid immune responses. During validation, the model predicted progression to ophthalmopathy a median of approximately six months ahead of onset, with almost 71% sensitivity and 72.22% specificity. Sample size was not statistically predetermined, and investigators were not blinded to group allocation. A model built on a 13 V-J signature distinguished ophthalmopathy from stable hyperthyroidism, reaching 87.88% sensitivity and under 84% specificity in cross-validation and 80%/75% in testing.

A patient counted as having stable Graves' hyperthyroidism if no progression to ophthalmopathy occurred over 18 months of follow-up. The hyperthyroidism patients were between 18 and 65 years old and newly diagnosed, with a disease duration of less than 2 months. Any patient with an uncontrolled infection, another autoimmune disease, pregnancy or lactation was excluded. Diagnoses were established on the basis of clinical symptoms, serum thyroxine and TRAb, thyroid ultrasound, and orbital computed tomography. PBMCs were isolated from more than 8 ml of fresh peripheral blood by Ficoll-Paque density gradient centrifugation. Total RNA was extracted with Trizol reagent, and quality was checked on an Agilent 2100 Bioanalyzer.

The rearranged segments are TRBV20-1 and TRBJ2-2, with 8 junctional bases fitting TRBD2. This clonotype originated in a man between 50 and 59 years old with Graves' hyperthyroidism. The sequenced material came from blood. The DNA sequence follows: TGCAGTGCTAGAGATGGGACGGGGGGGTTCACCGGGGAGCTGTTTTTT. This codes for CSARDGTGGFTGELFF.